The 25 T cell receptor beta chains in this list originate from one sample, sequenced in a study of CD8+CD57+ T cells in acquired aplastic anemia. Patients who underwent sequencing had shown CD8+CD57+ cell expansion by flow cytometry. According to the study, genomic DNA was the template for TCR beta VDJ and CDR3 profiling. Via MiXCR, TCRdb re-called the reads, giving one row per CDR3 protein. Here the sample spans a few hundred thousand distinct CDR3 sequences, under 40% being singletons. Material: sorted CD4+, CD8+, or CD8+CD57+ T cells (not recorded which) from PBMCs. The source of these receptors is a human donor with aplastic anemia.

There are a few counts of this clonotype. V gene TRBV20-1 combines with J gene TRBJ2-3; D not resolved. V dropped 3 bases and J dropped 2 bases, with 9 bases sitting between them. Germline CDR1 DFQATT, CDR2 SNEGSKA (reference sequence). The CDR3 contains 13 residues. The CDR3 here is CSARVSYTDTQYF. The DNA of the CDR3 is TGCAGTGCTAGGGTCAGTTACACAGATACGCAGTATTTT.

This chain links TRBV10-3 with TRBJ1-1, with 7 bases that match TRBD1. This CDR3 has 15 amino acids. The germline gives CDR1 ENHRY, CDR2 SYGVKD. V lost 4 bases, J lost 3 bases, and 8 bases stayed unmatched. The CDR3 region has the DNA TGTGCCATCAGTGCAAGAGGGGGCAAGGACACTGAAGCTTTCTTT. Translation: CAISARGGKDTEAFF.

This clonotype was seen many times. J is TRBJ1-5 and V is TRBV20-1, with D hard to call. V lost 0 bases, J lost 5 bases, and 14 bases lay in between. Per the germline V gene, CDR1 is DFQATT and CDR2 is SNEGSKA (reference sequence). CDR3 length: 15 residues. CDR3 sequence (DNA): TGCAGTGCTAGAGATCCAGAGGCAGAAGATCAGCCCCAGCATTTT. Translated, it gives CSARDPEAEDQPQHF.

This chain links TRBV20-1 with TRBJ2-3; D is unclear. V lost 0 bases and J 4 bases, leaving 8 bases between the germline ends. The CDR3 contains 13 residues. CDR1 is DFQATT and CDR2 is SNEGSKA in the germline V gene (reference sequence). The CDR3 DNA is TGCAGTGCTAGAGACCAGCAGGCAGATACGCAGTATTTT. It encodes CSARDQQADTQYF.

There are many counts of this clonotype. V gene TRBV2 combines with J gene TRBJ1-2; TRBD1 might be the D (6 bases). Germline CDR1 is SNHLY and CDR2 is FYNNEI. The CDR3 length is 17 residues. V was trimmed by 2 bases and J by 2 bases, leaving 18 bases between them. Written as DNA, the CDR3 is TGTGCCAGCAGTGAACCAGGGGCGGGAATCGGGAACTATGGCTACACCTTC. Encoded protein: CASSEPGAGIGNYGYTF.

This sequence joins TRBV9 and TRBJ2-5, with TRBD2 matching 10 bases. Germline CDR1 is SGDLS and CDR2 is YYNGEE. J lost 4 bases, V lost 0 bases, and 6 bases had no gene match. The CDR3 is 16 residues long. The DNA of the CDR3 is TGTGCCAGCAGCGTAGATGGTAGCGGGGGGCTAGAGACCCAGTACTTC. It codes for CASSVDGSGGLETQYF.

On this clonotype: A much larger clone sits a single nucleotide away, making a read error possible. For the CDR3, the DNA is TGTGCCACCAGTGATTTAGGCTACTATGGCTACACCTTC. It specifies CATSDLGYYGYTF. The rearrangement uses TRBV24-1 and TRBJ1-2; D uncertain. V dropped 1 base and J dropped 3 bases, with 5 bases sitting between them. Germline V CDR1 and CDR2: KGHDR, SFDVKD. CDR3 size: 13 residues.

The chain combines TRBV12-3 or TRBV12-4 with TRBJ1-2; no firm D call. Trimming stripped 7 bases from V and 0 bases from J, with 12 bases between. This CDR3 has 14 amino acids. The CDR3 reads CASNRDVTNYGYTF. The CDR3 DNA is TGTGCCAGCAACAGAGATGTGACTAACTATGGCTACACCTTC.

This clonotype was seen a few times. The chain is built from TRBV6-1 and TRBJ1-2; 8 bases line up with TRBD1. The J segment lost 5 bases and the V segment lost 10 bases, leaving 6 bases of the junction unmatched. Germline V gives CDR1 MNHNS, CDR2 SASEGT. This CDR3 region has 12 residues. CDR3 protein: CATRQGLYGYTF. In DNA, the CDR3 is TGTGCCACACGACAGGGGCTTTATGGCTACACCTTC.

Comment on this clonotype: A much larger clone differs by one base, so this may be a read error. The chain is built from TRBV19 and TRBJ2-7, with 9 bases fitting TRBD2. CDR1 and CDR2 from the germline V gene are LNHDA and SQIVND (reference sequence). V shed 3 bases and J 2 bases; nucleotides not matched to a gene: 5. CDR3 size: 15 residues. CDR3: CASSIRREGPYEQYF. In DNA form, the CDR3 reads TGTGCCAGTAGTATCCGGCGGGAGGGCCCCTACGAGCAGTACTTC.

The V call is TRBV20-1, the J call TRBJ2-7; 9 bases align to TRBD1. Trimming at V came to 6 bases and at J to 5 bases, leaving 14 bases not matched to a gene. The CDR3 has 15 amino acids. In germline, CDR1 is DFQATT, CDR2 SNEGSKA (reference sequence). The CDR3 is CSALPGETGGNEQYF. The CDR3 DNA follows: TGCAGTGCCCTTCCGGGGGAGACAGGGGGGAACGAGCAGTACTTC.

The table lists this clonotype with many counts. The chain employs TRBV19 and TRBJ1-2, with TRBD1 matching over 7 bases. The CDR3 is made up of 12 amino acids. CDR1 and CDR2 (germline): LNHDA, SQIVND (reference sequence). J gave up 8 bases and V 5 bases, and 5 bases lay outside the gene matches. In DNA form, the CDR3 reads TGTGCCAGTAGTGAGAGGGGGCGAGGCTACACCTTC. Translated, it gives CASSERGRGYTF.

This clonotype turned up a few times. The chain has TRBV27 and TRBJ1-5; no clear D gene. Trimming stripped 1 base from V and 4 bases from J, with 5 bases between. In germline, CDR1 is MNHEY, CDR2 SMNVEV (reference sequence). The CDR3 extends over 13 amino acids. Written as DNA, the CDR3 is TGTGCCAGCAGTTTATTGGCGAATCAGCCCCAGCATTTT. Translated: CASSLLANQPQHF.

The table lists this clonotype with many counts. This chain connects TRBV19 to TRBJ2-7; D possibly corresponds to TRBD2 (5 bases). V shed 6 bases and J shed 2 bases, with 11 bases lying between them. Germline CDR1 reads LNHDA; CDR2 reads SQIVND (reference sequence). CDR3 length equals 13 residues. In nucleotides, the CDR3 is TGTGCCAGTAGCCAGGAGGTTACCTACGAGCAGTACTTC. As protein: CASSQEVTYEQYF.

The J gene is TRBJ1-5, the V gene TRBV10-2, with a possible D match to TRBD1 (6 bases). V lost 8 bases to trimming and J lost 6 bases, with 14 bases between them. Germline CDR1 and CDR2: WSHSY and SAAADI. The CDR3 extends over 13 amino acids. The CDR3 region has the DNA TGCGCCAGCCGTGGGGGGGCCGCTCAGCCCCAGCATTTT. Translation: CASRGGAAQPQHF.

This clonotype was found many times. V gene TRBV15 combines with J gene TRBJ2-6; D ambiguous. V was trimmed by 3 bases and J by 0 bases, leaving 12 bases between them. Germline V gene lookup returns CDR1 LNHNV and CDR2 YYDKDF (reference sequence). This CDR3 comprises 17 residues. CDR3 sequence: CATSSQSITSGANVLTF. The CDR3 DNA follows: TGTGCCACCAGCAGTCAGTCTATAACCTCTGGGGCCAACGTCCTGACTTTC.

This clonotype was found many times. The chain recombines TRBV10-1 with TRBJ1-1; maybe TRBD1 (6 bases). V lost 5 bases and J 7 bases, leaving 11 bases between the germline ends. Germline V gene data show CDR1 as WNHNN and CDR2 as SYGVQD (reference sequence). CDR3 length equals 12 residues. CDR3 sequence reads: CASSSGVSEAFF. CDR3 DNA sequence: TGCGCCAGCAGTTCAGGGGTGAGTGAAGCTTTCTTT.

This clonotype occurred many times. The chain has TRBV2 and TRBJ1-6, with D unresolved. CDR1 is SNHLY, CDR2 FYNNEI, per germline. The CDR3 extends over 15 amino acids. V lost 3 bases and J 3 bases, leaving 9 bases between the germline ends. Here the CDR3 DNA reads TGTGCCAGCAGTGACGATCGGGGCTATAATTCACCCCTCCACTTT. Protein: CASSDDRGYNSPLHF. Full variable domain (remainder filled in from reference TRBV2 and TRBJ1-6): EPEVTQTPSHQVTQMGQEVILRCVPISNHLYFYWYRQILGQKVEFLVSFYNNEISEKSEIFDDQFSVERPDGSNFTLKIRSTKLEDSAMYFCASSDDRGYNSPLHFGNGTRLTVT.

This clonotype has just one count. The chain links TRBV5-1 to TRBJ1-2; 7 nucleotides agree with TRBD1. CDR3 size: 18 residues. Germline loops: CDR1 SGHRS, CDR2 YFSETQ. J was trimmed by 0 bases and V by 6 bases; bases with no gene match: 17. Here the CDR3 DNA reads TGCGCCAGCAACCCCCTCTGGACAGGTGATCTTACTAACTATGGCTACACCTTC. This sequence encodes CASNPLWTGDLTNYGYTF.

This clonotype was counted a single time. One end of the junction varies from germline; a read error may be responsible. The chain employs TRBV10-3 and TRBJ1-2; 8 nucleotides agree with TRBD1. The CDR3 has 17 residues. The germline V gene has CDR1 ENHRY and CDR2 SYGVKD. The DNA for the CDR3 is TGTGCCATCCGATCATGGACGGACAGGGCGGGGTCCTATGGCGACACCTTC. The encoded protein is CAIRSWTDRAGSYGDTF.

This clonotype appeared many times. The V gene is TRBV7-9, the J gene TRBJ2-5; a weak D match, TRBD2 (5 bases). Trimming removed 5 bases at V and 5 bases at J, with 6 bases between. The CDR3 runs to 11 residues. CDR1 and CDR2 from the germline V gene are SEHNR and FQNEAQ (reference sequence). Here the CDR3 DNA reads TGTGCCAGCAGCCGAGGGGAGACCCAGTACTTC. Protein sequence: CASSRGETQYF.

The genes are TRBV4-1 and TRBJ2-7; 9 nucleotides match TRBD1. The CDR3 is 16 amino acids. CDR1 is MGHRA and CDR2 is YSYEKL in the germline V gene. With 2 bases clipped from V and 2 bases from J, the junction kept 7 bases outside the gene matches. Here the CDR3 reads CASSQIFRDRAYEQYF. Written as DNA, the CDR3 is TGCGCCAGCAGCCAAATTTTCCGGGACAGGGCCTACGAGCAGTACTTC.

This clonotype was seen ten or more times. Written as DNA, the CDR3 is TGTGCCAGCAAGAGGGCAATGCAAGAGACCCAGTACTTC. Protein product: CASKRAMQETQYF. The rearrangement uses TRBV7-2 and TRBJ2-5; D may be TRBD2 (5 bases). The V end lost 7 bases, the J end lost 2 bases, and 11 bases lay between the germline ends. The germline V gene encodes CDR1 SGHTA and CDR2 FQGNSA. The CDR3 consists of 13 residues.

This rearrangement joins TRBV19 to TRBJ2-7; TRBD1 or TRBD2 may be the D gene (5 bases each). The CDR3 consists of 11 residues. The germline V gene encodes CDR1 LNHDA and CDR2 SQIVND (reference sequence). V lost 8 bases and J 3 bases, leaving 8 bases between the germline ends. Here the CDR3 reads CASQGRYEQYF. DNA of the CDR3: TGTGCCAGTCAGGGACGCTACGAGCAGTACTTC.

The CDR3: CASAQADDVETQYF. DNA for the CDR3: TGTGCCAGTGCTCAGGCAGACGATGTGGAGACCCAGTACTTC. V usage is TRBV19 and J usage is TRBJ2-5, with D unclear. Trimming stripped 8 bases from V and 5 bases from J, with 18 bases between. The CDR3 covers 14 residues. Germline V gene sequence: CDR1 LNHDA, CDR2 SQIVND (reference sequence). Full variable domain (missing parts from reference TRBV19 and TRBJ2-5): DGGITQSPKYLFRKEGQNVTLSCEQNLNHDAMYWYRQDPGQGLRLIYYSQIVNDFQKGDIAEGYSVSREKKESFPLTVTSAQKNPTAFYLCASAQADDVETQYFGPGTRLLVL.